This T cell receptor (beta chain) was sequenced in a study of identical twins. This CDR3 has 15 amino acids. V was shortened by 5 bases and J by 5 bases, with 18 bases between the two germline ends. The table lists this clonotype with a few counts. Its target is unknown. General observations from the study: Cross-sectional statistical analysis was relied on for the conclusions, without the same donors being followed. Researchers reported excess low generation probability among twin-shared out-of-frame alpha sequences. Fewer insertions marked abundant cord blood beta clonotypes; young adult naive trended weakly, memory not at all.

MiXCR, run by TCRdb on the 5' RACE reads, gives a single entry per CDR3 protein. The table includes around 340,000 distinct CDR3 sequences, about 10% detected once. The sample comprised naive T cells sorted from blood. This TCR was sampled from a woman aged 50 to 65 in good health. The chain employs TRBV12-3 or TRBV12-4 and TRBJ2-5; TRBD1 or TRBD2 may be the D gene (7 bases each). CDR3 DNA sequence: TGTGCCAGCAGTATTCAGGGGGGGGCCCGTGAGACCCAGTACTTC. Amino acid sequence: CASSIQGGARETQYF.